Following are 24 T cell receptor beta chains from one sample sequenced in a study of regulatory T cells in long-lasting Graves disease. The TCR beta library used iRepertoire HTBI primers with Arm-PCR amplification of CDR3. Each CDR3 protein is one row after TCRdb ran MiXCR on the multiplex PCR reads. Of a few hundred thousand distinct CDR3 sequences in the sample, roughly a fifth were seen once. As to time point: newly diagnosed GD, antithyroid drugs for less than 3 months. Researchers made the TCR library from RNA that was extracted from PBMCs. This specimen was peripheral blood mononuclear cells (PBMCs), taken at new diagnosis, from a patient treated with antithyroid drugs. Every receptor here comes from a female donor with Graves disease.

This clonotype was detected many times. The rearrangement joins TRBV3-1 to TRBJ1-2; D uncertain. Germline V lookup: CDR1 LGHDT, CDR2 YNNKEL (reference sequence). The CDR3 has 13 amino acids. Trimming removed 0 bases at V and 1 base at J, with 3 bases between. CDR3 DNA sequence: TGTGCCAGCAGCCAAGAGAATAACTATGGCTACACCTTC. Translation gives CASSQENNYGYTF.

V is TRBV30 and J is TRBJ2-1; 11 bases match TRBD2. Germline V gene sequence: CDR1 GTSNPN, CDR2 SVGIG (reference sequence). Germline trimming cut 2 bases from V and 7 bases from J; bases unmatched to any gene: 7. The CDR3 length is 15 residues. CDR3 nucleotides: TGTGCCTGGAGTTTGTTAGCGGGAGGGCAGAATGAGCAGTTCTTC. It yields the protein CAWSLLAGGQNEQFF.

V and J are TRBV3-1 and TRBJ2-1, with 9 bases matching TRBD2. V was pared by 0 bases and J by 12 bases, with 9 bases of the junction left unmatched. The CDR3 totals 15 residues. CDR1 is LGHDT, CDR2 YNNKEL, per germline (reference sequence). CDR3 sequence: CASSQDLAGLFRQFF. As DNA, the CDR3 is TGTGCCAGCAGCCAAGATCTAGCGGGACTATTTAGGCAGTTCTTC.

This clonotype showed up many times. This sequence joins TRBV7-9 and TRBJ2-2; a weak D match, TRBD1 (5 bases). This CDR3 is 14 amino acids long. V was cut by 4 bases and J by 5 bases, with 11 bases left in between. Per the germline V gene, CDR1 is SEHNR and CDR2 is FQNEAQ (reference sequence). CDR3 sequence (DNA): TGTGCCAGCAGCTCAGGGCCGCGGACCGGGGAGCTGTTTTTT. This sequence encodes CASSSGPRTGELFF.

V and J are TRBV6-1 and TRBJ2-1; a possible D gene is TRBD1 (6 bases). Trimming shortened V by 6 bases and J by 7 bases, and 13 bases separated the two germline ends. Germline V lookup: CDR1 MNHNS, CDR2 SASEGT. The CDR3 spans 13 residues. In nucleotides, the CDR3 is TGTGCCAGCAGAAAAACTACAGGGAATGAGCAGTTCTTC. Its translation is CASRKTTGNEQFF.

This clonotype has at least ten counts. V gene TRBV6-2 or TRBV6-3 combines with J gene TRBJ1-1; perhaps TRBD1 as D (5 bases). The V gene's germline CDR1 is MNHEY and CDR2 SVGEGT. V was cut by 3 bases and J by 3 bases, with 11 bases left in between. The CDR3 is made up of 14 amino acids. CDR3 in amino acids: CASSYTGRYTEAFF. CDR3 DNA sequence: TGTGCCAGCAGTTATACGGGACGGTACACTGAAGCTTTCTTT.

This clonotype has ten or more counts. The chain uses TRBV7-9 and TRBJ2-3; no clear D gene. The length of the CDR3 is 14 residues. V dropped 5 bases and J dropped 8 bases, with 17 bases sitting between them. Germline loops: CDR1 SEHNR, CDR2 FQNEAQ (reference sequence). The CDR3 DNA reads as TGTGCCAGCAGCCCCCCTCGCCTAAGCGCTACGCAGTATTTT. Its translation: CASSPPRLSATQYF.

The sample holds many counts of this clonotype. This chain joins TRBV2 and TRBJ1-2; 8 nucleotides line up with TRBD1. V was pared by 4 bases and J by 8 bases, with 6 bases of the junction left unmatched. CDR3 length equals 13 residues. In germline, CDR1 is SNHLY, CDR2 FYNNEI. CDR3 sequence: CASSGSGGDGYTF. The CDR3 nucleotides are TGTGCCAGCAGTGGTTCAGGGGGCGACGGCTACACCTTC.

This clonotype was seen many times. The chain joins TRBV7-6 to TRBJ2-7; TRBD1 agrees at 9 bases. Per the germline V gene, CDR1 is SGHVS and CDR2 is FNYEAQ. V was pared by 4 bases and J by 3 bases, with 10 bases of the junction left unmatched. The CDR3 has 16 amino acids. This CDR3 is CASSSSVQGAFYEQYF. The CDR3 DNA is TGTGCCAGCAGCTCGTCTGTACAGGGGGCATTCTACGAGCAGTACTTC.

This chain uses TRBV6-5 with TRBJ1-2, with 10 bases matching TRBD1. V shed 2 bases and J 8 bases; nucleotides not matched to a gene: 5. The CDR3 extends over 14 amino acids. Germline CDR1 MNHEY, CDR2 SVGAGI. CDR3 region: CASSYVGTGEGYTF. Here the CDR3 DNA reads TGTGCCAGCAGTTACGTCGGGACAGGGGAAGGCTACACCTTC.

There are a few counts of this clonotype. The rearrangement uses TRBV29-1 and TRBJ1-2; 9 nucleotides agree with TRBD1. Germline V gene lookup returns CDR1 SQVTM and CDR2 ANQGSEA. V shed 6 bases, J shed 7 bases, and the junction held 12 bases outside the gene matches. The CDR3 consists of 14 residues. The CDR3 here is CSVQTAGTGPGYTF. Written as DNA, the CDR3 is TGCAGCGTCCAAACCGCCGGGACAGGGCCTGGCTACACCTTC.

This clonotype was recorded at least ten times. The V call is TRBV29-1, the J call TRBJ2-2, with D tentatively TRBD1 (5 bases). The germline gives CDR1 SQVTM, CDR2 ANQGSEA. The CDR3 loop spans 14 amino acids. With 3 bases removed from V and 6 bases from J, the gap between germline ends came to 14 bases. The CDR3 coding sequence is TGCAGCGTTGACATGGACAATTCTTCCGGGGAGCTGTTTTTT. Its translation: CSVDMDNSSGELFF.

The J gene is TRBJ1-1, the V gene TRBV9, with D possibly matching TRBD1 (5 bases). V was cut by 5 bases and J by 6 bases, with 8 bases left in between. From germline, CDR1 is SGDLS and CDR2 YYNGEE. The CDR3 sequence is 11 residues long. The CDR3 region has the DNA TGTGCCAGCAGTGGGGGGGCTGAAGCTTTCTTT. Its protein product is CASSGGAEAFF.

This clonotype was counted at least ten times. J is TRBJ2-7 and V is TRBV7-9, with D hard to call. Per germline, CDR1 SEHNR and CDR2 FQNEAQ (reference sequence). V lost 1 base, J lost 2 bases, and 12 bases lay in between. CDR3 length: 15 amino acids. CDR3 amino acids: CASSLEVGGAYEQYF. For the CDR3, the DNA is TGTGCCAGCAGCTTAGAGGTGGGTGGGGCCTACGAGCAGTACTTC.

This clonotype was observed at least ten times. As DNA, the CDR3 is TGTGCCAGCTCACCAGATGTGGCCTCTGGAAACACCATATATTTT. This sequence encodes CASSPDVASGNTIYF. The chain employs TRBV18 and TRBJ1-3; D ambiguous. This CDR3 region has 15 residues. Germline values: CDR1 KGHSH, CDR2 LQKENI. Trimming removed 2 bases from V and 0 bases from J, with 8 bases in between.

As concerns this clonotype: A far larger clone is only one base removed, so a read error is likely. This sequence joins TRBV7-3 and TRBJ1-1, with TRBD1 identical over 8 bases. Trimming cost V 2 bases and J 3 bases; bases outside gene matches: 11. Germline assignment: CDR1 SGHTA and CDR2 FQGTGA. This CDR3 contains 17 residues. Here the CDR3 reads CASSLLFPGGKDTEAFF. In DNA, the CDR3 is TGTGCCAGCAGCTTATTGTTCCCAGGGGGCAAAGACACTGAAGCTTTCTTT.

This clonotype occurred many times. The CDR3 coding sequence is TGTGCCAGCAGTTTATTGGCAGGGCCCTACAATGAGCAGTTCTTC. Translating it yields CASSLLAGPYNEQFF. The V call is TRBV28, the J call TRBJ2-1; tentatively, D is TRBD1 (5 bases). Germline V gives CDR1 MDHEN, CDR2 SYDVKM. V was cut by 1 base and J by 2 bases, with 9 bases left in between. This CDR3 is built from 15 residues.

The J gene is TRBJ2-1, the V gene TRBV6-1; the D call may be TRBD1 or TRBD2 (5 bases each). Germline CDR1 reads MNHNS; CDR2 reads SASEGT. V lost 10 bases and J 0 bases, leaving 22 bases between the germline ends. This CDR3 has 17 amino acids. The CDR3 DNA follows: TGTGCCACCTCAAACTCCGGGGCTATGAGCTCCTACAATGAGCAGTTCTTC. It is translated as CATSNSGAMSSYNEQFF.

The rearrangement links TRBV24-1 to TRBJ2-3, with 9 bases fitting TRBD1. Germline V CDR1 and CDR2: KGHDR, SFDVKD. With V trimmed by 9 bases and J by 4 bases, 4 bases remained unmatched. The CDR3 length is 13 residues. The CDR3 sequence: CATRRTGADTQYF. The CDR3 DNA sequence: TGTGCCACCCGTCGGACAGGGGCAGATACGCAGTATTTT.

The chain couples TRBV7-2 to TRBJ2-3, with 9 nucleotides matching TRBD1. Germline lookup yields CDR1 SGHTA and CDR2 FQGNSA. This CDR3 is built from 15 residues. J lost 4 bases, V lost 5 bases, and 7 bases had no gene match. The CDR3 here is CASSPDRGGADTQYF. CDR3 in DNA: TGTGCCAGCAGCCCGGACAGGGGTGGGGCAGATACGCAGTATTTT.

The sample holds many counts of this clonotype. The chain links TRBV12-3 or TRBV12-4 to TRBJ1-6; D ambiguous. Trimming cost V 2 bases and J 0 bases, with 5 bases left between them. This CDR3 is 15 amino acids long. The chain's CDR3 is CASSLKRSYNSPLHF. CDR3 DNA sequence: TGTGCCAGCAGTTTAAAGCGCTCCTATAATTCACCCCTCCACTTT.

This clonotype appeared many times. This CDR3 is CASSPEWDSQETQYF. CDR3 nucleotide sequence: TGTGCCAGCAGTCCCGAATGGGACAGTCAAGAGACCCAGTACTTC. The chain combines TRBV6-1 with TRBJ2-5, with 7 bases fitting TRBD1. V trimming: 5 bases; J trimming: 2 bases; junction bases outside the gene matches: 8. This CDR3 is 15 amino acids long. Germline CDR1 MNHNS, CDR2 SASEGT.

As to this clonotype: A much bigger clone sits one base away, suggesting this may be a read error. V usage is TRBV2 and J usage is TRBJ2-3; TRBD1 is a possible D gene (7 bases). The J call may be mistaken, given a closer DNA end match to TRBJ2-7. This CDR3 is 15 amino acids long. Germline assignment: CDR1 SNHLY and CDR2 FYNNEI. The CDR3 spells CAIDDGQGGASEQYF. The CDR3 DNA reads as TGTGCCATCGACGATGGGCAGGGGGGAGCCTCCGAGCAGTACTTC.

In its sample, this clonotype was seen many times. The chain is built from TRBV20-1 and TRBJ2-1; D call uncertain. The CDR3 spans 13 residues. Trimming took off 2 bases at V and 4 bases at J, with 9 bases between the two ends. CDR1 and CDR2 from the germline V gene are DFQATT and SNEGSKA (reference sequence). The DNA for the CDR3 is TGCAGTGCTAGACAGACGATTTACAATGAGCAGTTCTTC. Translated, it gives CSARQTIYNEQFF.